This entry lists 6 T cell receptor beta chains sequenced from one sample in a study of T cell responses to AZD1222 COVID-19 vaccine. The data were produced by immunoSEQ multiplex PCR, yet TCRdb's version contains in-frame clones alone and is incomplete. The table has roughly 120,000 clones, around 90% seen once. This specimen consisted of peripheral blood, obtained on day 0 of MenACWY control vaccination. The receptors come from an adult in good health.

This clone has at least ten counts. This rearrangement joins TRBV7-9 to TRBJ1-4; D perhaps matches TRBD1 (5 bases). This CDR3 has 18 amino acids. Trimming removed 5 bases at V and 8 bases at J, with 27 bases between. CDR1 SEHNR and CDR2 FQNEAQ come from the germline V gene (reference sequence). As DNA, the CDR3 is TGTGCCAGCAGCCCTAATGCGGGACCTACTCACCAAAGGGAAAAACTGTTTTTT. Its protein product is CASSPNAGPTHQREKLFF.

This sequence joins TRBV9 and TRBJ2-7, with D unclear. Trimming removed 2 bases at V and 0 bases at J, with 9 bases between. The CDR3 extends over 14 amino acids. From germline, CDR1 is SGDLS and CDR2 YYNGEE. The CDR3 is CASSVSVHSYEQYF. The CDR3 DNA sequence: TGTGCCAGCAGCGTCTCGGTGCACTCCTACGAGCAGTACTTC.

The J gene is TRBJ1-5, the V gene TRBV28; D unclear. Between the trimmed V and J ends, which lost 6 bases and 5 bases, there was a span of 11 bases. Germline loops: CDR1 MDHEN, CDR2 SYDVKM. This CDR3 region has 13 residues. The CDR3 is CASSQAWYQPQHF. The CDR3 DNA follows: TGTGCCAGCAGCCAAGCCTGGTATCAGCCCCAGCATTTT.

The chain has TRBV28 and TRBJ1-4; 9 bases fit TRBD1. J lost 7 bases, V lost 5 bases, and 11 bases had no gene match. CDR1 is MDHEN, CDR2 SYDVKM, per germline. This CDR3 has 16 amino acids. CDR3 nucleotide sequence: TGTGCCAGCAGTCTACCGGGACAGGGTTTCGGTGAAAAACTGTTTTTT. Translation gives CASSLPGQGFGEKLFF.

This clone is a singleton in its sample. The CDR3 reads CASSQSRGRVIGFWEKLFF. In DNA form, the CDR3 reads TGCGCCAGCAGTCAATCGCGGGGCAGGGTGATCGGATTTTGGGAAAAACTGTTTTTT. This chain connects TRBV23-1 to TRBJ1-4; D might be TRBD1 (5 bases). TRBV23-1 is an ORF, and what it does is uncertain. V lost 0 bases and J 8 bases, leaving 25 bases between the germline ends. CDR3 length equals 19 residues.

CDR3 sequence: CASSYRTATTEAFF. The CDR3, as DNA: TGTGCCAGCAGCTACCGGACCGCCACCACTGAAGCTTTCTTT. The rearrangement joins TRBV13 to TRBJ1-1; D remains ambiguous. V lost 4 bases, J lost 4 bases, and 13 bases lay in between. There are 14 residues in the CDR3. Germline lookup yields CDR1 PRHDT and CDR2 FYEKMQ (reference sequence).